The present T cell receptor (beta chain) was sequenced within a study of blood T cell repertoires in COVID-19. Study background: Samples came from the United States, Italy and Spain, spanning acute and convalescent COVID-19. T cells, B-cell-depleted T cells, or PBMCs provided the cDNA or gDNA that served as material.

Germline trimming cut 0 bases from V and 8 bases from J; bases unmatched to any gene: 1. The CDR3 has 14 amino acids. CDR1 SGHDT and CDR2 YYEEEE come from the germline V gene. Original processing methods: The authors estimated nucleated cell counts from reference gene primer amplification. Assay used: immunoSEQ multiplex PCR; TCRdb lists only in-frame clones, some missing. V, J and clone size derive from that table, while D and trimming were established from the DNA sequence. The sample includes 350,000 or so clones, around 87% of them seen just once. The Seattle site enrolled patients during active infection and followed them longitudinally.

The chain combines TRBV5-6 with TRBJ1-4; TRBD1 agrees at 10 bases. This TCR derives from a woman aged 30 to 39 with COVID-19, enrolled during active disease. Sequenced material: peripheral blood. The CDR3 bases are TGTGCCAGCAGCTTGGCGGGACAGGGGGAAAAACTGTTTTTT. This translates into CASSLAGQGEKLFF.